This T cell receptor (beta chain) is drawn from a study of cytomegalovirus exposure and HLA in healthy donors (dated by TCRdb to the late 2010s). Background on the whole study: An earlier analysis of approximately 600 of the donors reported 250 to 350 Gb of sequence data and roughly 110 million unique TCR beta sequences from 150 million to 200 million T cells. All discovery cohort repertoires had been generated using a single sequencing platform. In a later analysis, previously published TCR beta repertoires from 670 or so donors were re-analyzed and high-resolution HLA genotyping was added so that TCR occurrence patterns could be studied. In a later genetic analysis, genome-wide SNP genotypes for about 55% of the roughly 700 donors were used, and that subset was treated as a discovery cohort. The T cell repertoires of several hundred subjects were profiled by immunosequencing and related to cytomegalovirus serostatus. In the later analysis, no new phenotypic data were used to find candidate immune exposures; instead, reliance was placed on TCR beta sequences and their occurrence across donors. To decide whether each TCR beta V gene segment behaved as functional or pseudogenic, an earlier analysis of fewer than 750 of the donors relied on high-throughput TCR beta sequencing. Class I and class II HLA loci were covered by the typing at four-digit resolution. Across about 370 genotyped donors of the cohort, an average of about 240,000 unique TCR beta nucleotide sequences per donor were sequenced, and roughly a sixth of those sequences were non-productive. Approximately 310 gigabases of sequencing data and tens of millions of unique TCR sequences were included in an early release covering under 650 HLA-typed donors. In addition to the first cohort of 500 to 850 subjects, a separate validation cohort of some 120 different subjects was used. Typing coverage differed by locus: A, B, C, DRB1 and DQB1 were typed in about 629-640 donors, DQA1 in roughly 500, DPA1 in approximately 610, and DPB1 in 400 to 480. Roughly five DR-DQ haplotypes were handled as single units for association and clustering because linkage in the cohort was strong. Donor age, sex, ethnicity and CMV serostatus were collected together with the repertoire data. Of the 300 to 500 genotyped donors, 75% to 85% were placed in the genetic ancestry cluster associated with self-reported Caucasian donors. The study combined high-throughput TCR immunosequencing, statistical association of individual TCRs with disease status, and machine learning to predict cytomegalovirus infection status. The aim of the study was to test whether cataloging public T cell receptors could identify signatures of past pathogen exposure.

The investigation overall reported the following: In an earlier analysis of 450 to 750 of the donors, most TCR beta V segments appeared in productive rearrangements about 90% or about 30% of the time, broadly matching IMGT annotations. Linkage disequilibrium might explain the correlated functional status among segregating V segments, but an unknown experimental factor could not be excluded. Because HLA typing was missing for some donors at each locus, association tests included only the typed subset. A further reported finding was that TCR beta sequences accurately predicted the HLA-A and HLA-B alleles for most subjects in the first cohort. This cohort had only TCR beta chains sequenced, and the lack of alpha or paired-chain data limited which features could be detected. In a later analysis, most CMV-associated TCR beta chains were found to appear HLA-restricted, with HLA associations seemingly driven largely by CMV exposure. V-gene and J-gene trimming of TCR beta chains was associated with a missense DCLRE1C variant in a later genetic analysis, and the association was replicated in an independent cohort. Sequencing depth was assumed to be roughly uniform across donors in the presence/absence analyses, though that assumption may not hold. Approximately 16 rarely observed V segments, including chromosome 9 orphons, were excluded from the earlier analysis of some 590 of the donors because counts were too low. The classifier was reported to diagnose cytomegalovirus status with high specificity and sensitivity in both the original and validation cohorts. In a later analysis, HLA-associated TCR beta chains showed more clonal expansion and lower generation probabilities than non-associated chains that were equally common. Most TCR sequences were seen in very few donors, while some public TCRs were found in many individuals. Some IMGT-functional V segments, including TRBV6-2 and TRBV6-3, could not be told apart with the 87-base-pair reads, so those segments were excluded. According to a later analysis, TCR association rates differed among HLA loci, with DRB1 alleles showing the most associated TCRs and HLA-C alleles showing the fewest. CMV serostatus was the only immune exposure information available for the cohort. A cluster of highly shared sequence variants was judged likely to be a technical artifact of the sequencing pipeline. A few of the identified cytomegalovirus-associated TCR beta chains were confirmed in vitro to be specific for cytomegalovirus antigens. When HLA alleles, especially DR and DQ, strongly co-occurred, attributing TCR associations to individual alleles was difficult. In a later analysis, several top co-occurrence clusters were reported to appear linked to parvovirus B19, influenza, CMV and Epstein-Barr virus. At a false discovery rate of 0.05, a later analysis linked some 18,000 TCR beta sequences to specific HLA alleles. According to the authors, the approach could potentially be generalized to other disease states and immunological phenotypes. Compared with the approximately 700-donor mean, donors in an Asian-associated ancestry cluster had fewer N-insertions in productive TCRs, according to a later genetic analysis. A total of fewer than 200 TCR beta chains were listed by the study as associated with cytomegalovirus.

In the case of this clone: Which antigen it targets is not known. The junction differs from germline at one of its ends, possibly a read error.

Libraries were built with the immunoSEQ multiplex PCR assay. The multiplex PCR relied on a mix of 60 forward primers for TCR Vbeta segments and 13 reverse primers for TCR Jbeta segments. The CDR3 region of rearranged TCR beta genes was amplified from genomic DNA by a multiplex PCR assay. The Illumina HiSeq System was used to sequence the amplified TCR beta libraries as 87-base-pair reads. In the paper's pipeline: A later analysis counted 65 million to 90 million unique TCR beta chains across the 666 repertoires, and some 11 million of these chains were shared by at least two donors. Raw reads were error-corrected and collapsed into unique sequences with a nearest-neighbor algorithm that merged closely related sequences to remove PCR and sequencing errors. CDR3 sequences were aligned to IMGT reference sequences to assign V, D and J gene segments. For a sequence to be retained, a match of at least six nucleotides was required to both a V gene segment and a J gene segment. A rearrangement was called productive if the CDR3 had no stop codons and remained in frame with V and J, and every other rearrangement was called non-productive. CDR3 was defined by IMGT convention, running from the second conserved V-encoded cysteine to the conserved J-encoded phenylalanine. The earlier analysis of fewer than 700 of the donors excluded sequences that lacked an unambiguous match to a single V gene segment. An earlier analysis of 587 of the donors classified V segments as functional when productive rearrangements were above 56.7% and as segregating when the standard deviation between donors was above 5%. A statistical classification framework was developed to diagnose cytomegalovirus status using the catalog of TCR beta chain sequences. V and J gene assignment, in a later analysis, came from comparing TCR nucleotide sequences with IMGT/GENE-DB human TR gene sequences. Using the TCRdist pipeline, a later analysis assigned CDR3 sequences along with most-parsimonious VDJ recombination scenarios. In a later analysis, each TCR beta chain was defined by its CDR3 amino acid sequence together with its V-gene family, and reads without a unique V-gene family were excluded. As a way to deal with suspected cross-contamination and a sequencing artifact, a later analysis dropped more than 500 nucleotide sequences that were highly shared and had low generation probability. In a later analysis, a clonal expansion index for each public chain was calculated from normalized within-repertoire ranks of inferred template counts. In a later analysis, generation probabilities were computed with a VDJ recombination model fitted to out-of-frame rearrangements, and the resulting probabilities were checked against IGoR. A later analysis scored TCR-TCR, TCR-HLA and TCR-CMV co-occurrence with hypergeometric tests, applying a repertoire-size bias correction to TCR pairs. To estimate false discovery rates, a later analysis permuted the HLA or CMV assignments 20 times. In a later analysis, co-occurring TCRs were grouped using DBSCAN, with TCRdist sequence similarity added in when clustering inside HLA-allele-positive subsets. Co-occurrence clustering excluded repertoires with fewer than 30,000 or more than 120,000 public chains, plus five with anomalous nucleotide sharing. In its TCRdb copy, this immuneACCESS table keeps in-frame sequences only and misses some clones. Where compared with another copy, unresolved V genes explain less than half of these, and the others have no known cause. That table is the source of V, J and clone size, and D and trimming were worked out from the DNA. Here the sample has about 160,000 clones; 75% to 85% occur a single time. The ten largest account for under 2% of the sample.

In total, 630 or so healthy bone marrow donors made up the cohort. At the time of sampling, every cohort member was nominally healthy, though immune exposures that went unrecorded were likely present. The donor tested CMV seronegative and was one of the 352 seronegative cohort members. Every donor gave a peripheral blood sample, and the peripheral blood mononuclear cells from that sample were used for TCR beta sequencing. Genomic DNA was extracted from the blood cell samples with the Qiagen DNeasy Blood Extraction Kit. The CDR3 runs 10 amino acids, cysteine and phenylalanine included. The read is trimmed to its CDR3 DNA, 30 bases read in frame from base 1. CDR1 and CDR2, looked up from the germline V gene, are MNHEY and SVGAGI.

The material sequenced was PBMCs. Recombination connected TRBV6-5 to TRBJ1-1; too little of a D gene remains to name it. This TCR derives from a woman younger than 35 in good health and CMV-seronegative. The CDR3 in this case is CASSGGGRTF. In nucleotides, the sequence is TGTGCCAGCAGTGGAGGTGGAAGAACGTTT.